These 15 T cell receptor beta chains originate from one sample sequenced in a study of blood T cell repertoires in COVID-19. The method was immunoSEQ multiplex PCR; TCRdb's version includes in-frame clones alone and lacks a portion of them. Of some 380,000 clones listed, over 75% are singletons. Sample: PBMCs or T cells enriched from blood (not recorded which). These receptors all come from a man aged 30-40 years who had recovered from COVID-19.

The rearrangement links TRBV5-6 to TRBJ1-4; perhaps TRBD1 as D (5 bases). This CDR3 has 15 amino acids. The V gene lost 2 bases and the J gene lost 7 bases, with 15 bases spanning the gap. From germline, CDR1 is SGHDT and CDR2 YYEEEE. CDR3 loop: CASSFAMGLSEKLFF. CDR3 in DNA: TGTGCCAGCAGCTTCGCGATGGGGCTCAGTGAAAAACTGTTTTTT.

This clone came up once. The chain uses TRBV11-2 and TRBJ2-1, with TRBD1 as a possible D gene (6 bases). CDR1 is SGHAT, CDR2 FQNNGV, per germline. This CDR3 spans 15 amino acids. V was pared by 1 base and J by 3 bases, with 10 bases between. CDR3 coding DNA: TGTGCCAGCAGCTTAGCTGGACAGAGCTACAATGAGCAGTTCTTC. This translates into CASSLAGQSYNEQFF.

This sequence joins TRBV30 and TRBJ2-2, with 8 bases lining up with TRBD2. V shed 1 base, J shed 5 bases, and the junction held 9 bases outside the gene matches. CDR1 is GTSNPN and CDR2 is SVGIG in the germline V gene (reference sequence). This CDR3 is 16 amino acids long. The CDR3 DNA follows: TGTGCCTGGAGTGGAGTAGCGGGGTACAAGACCGGGGAGCTGTTTTTT. Protein sequence: CAWSGVAGYKTGELFF. Full variable domain (missing parts from reference TRBV30 and TRBJ2-2): SQTIHQWPATLVQPVGSPLSLECTVEGTSNPNLYWYRQAAGRGLQLLFYSVGIGQISSEVPQNLSASRPQDRQFILSSKKLLLSDSGFYLCAWSGVAGYKTGELFFGEGSRLTVL.

This chain connects TRBV3-1 (or the pseudogene TRBV3-2) to TRBJ1-1; no definite D call. This CDR3 contains 11 residues. Trimming pared 2 bases from V and 8 bases from J, leaving 6 bases between. Germline CDR1 is LGHDT and CDR2 is YNNKEL (reference sequence). CDR3 bases: TGTGCCAGCAGCCAACTAGAAGAAGCTTTCTTT. This encodes CASSQLEEAFF.

The CDR3 protein is CASSHHRDTGELFF. The CDR3 nucleotides are TGTGCCAGCAGTCACCACAGGGACACCGGGGAGCTGTTTTTT. The rearrangement links TRBV28 to TRBJ2-2, with D possibly matching TRBD1 (6 bases). The V end lost 5 bases, the J end lost 3 bases, and 10 bases lay between the germline ends. Germline CDR1 is MDHEN and CDR2 is SYDVKM. This CDR3 spans 14 amino acids.

The genes are TRBV5-4 and TRBJ1-1, with D uncertain. Germline loops: CDR1 SGHNT, CDR2 YYREEE (reference sequence). This CDR3 has 14 residues. The germline V and J ends were trimmed by 0 bases and 8 bases, with 14 bases remaining between them. The CDR3 DNA follows: TGTGCCAGCAGCTTGGATGGAGGGTGGAACGAAGCTTTCTTT. Translation gives CASSLDGGWNEAFF.

This sequence joins TRBV6-5 and TRBJ2-7; D perhaps matches TRBD1 (7 bases). Germline loops: CDR1 MNHEY, CDR2 SVGAGI. The length of the CDR3 is 13 residues. The germline V and J ends were trimmed by 6 bases and 4 bases, with 13 bases remaining between them. CDR3 sequence reads: CASRATGTYEQYF. The CDR3 DNA sequence: TGTGCCAGCAGGGCGACAGGGACTTACGAGCAGTACTTC.

The chain carries TRBV5-6 and TRBJ2-4; the D gene is possibly TRBD1 (6 bases). CDR1 SGHDT and CDR2 YYEEEE come from the germline V gene. CDR3 length equals 14 residues. Trimming cost V 4 bases and J 5 bases, with 13 bases left between them. The CDR3 nucleotides are TGTGCCAGCAGCCTTACAGGGACGGAAAACATTCAGTACTTC. It encodes CASSLTGTENIQYF.

This clone showed up just once. The chain links TRBV12-3 or TRBV12-4 to TRBJ1-3, with unresolved D. Trimming shortened V by 8 bases and J by 3 bases, and 11 bases separated the two germline ends. The CDR3 consists of 13 residues. CDR3 DNA sequence: TGTGCCAGCTCTCGAGAAAGTGGAAACACCATATATTTT. The encoded protein is CASSRESGNTIYF.

J is TRBJ2-6 and V is TRBV14; TRBD2 might be the D (5 bases). Trimming took 3 bases from V and 0 from J, leaving 9 bases between them. Germline CDR1 SGHDN, CDR2 FVKESK. This CDR3 region has 16 residues. The CDR3 sequence: CASSHGEYSGANVLTF. CDR3 sequence (DNA): TGTGCCAGCAGCCACGGGGAATACTCTGGGGCCAACGTCCTGACTTTC.

The gene calls are TRBV12-5 and TRBJ1-5; D might be TRBD1 (6 bases). The V gene's germline CDR1 is LGHNT and CDR2 FRNRAP. The CDR3 is made up of 14 amino acids. V gave up 3 bases and J gave up 6 bases, with 12 bases separating them. CDR3: CASGFGGAAQPQHF. CDR3 DNA sequence: TGTGCTAGTGGTTTTGGGGGGGCAGCTCAGCCCCAGCATTTT.

The chain joins TRBV5-1 to TRBJ2-1; 7 bases map to TRBD1. The ends lost 3 bases at V and 6 bases at J; junction bases unmatched: 9. From germline, CDR1 is SGHRS and CDR2 YFSETQ. The CDR3 spans 15 residues. CDR3 nucleotide sequence: TGCGCCAGCAGCTCCGGGACAGACACCCTCAATGAGCAGTTCTTC. Its protein is CASSSGTDTLNEQFF.

V is TRBV7-2 and J is TRBJ1-5; possible D gene TRBD1, 6 bases. The CDR3 has 15 residues. CDR1 is SGHTA, CDR2 FQGNSA, per germline. V lost 4 bases, J lost 3 bases, and 13 bases lay in between. CDR3 in amino acids: CASSYSGHSNQPQHF. CDR3 in DNA: TGTGCCAGCAGCTATTCGGGACATTCCAATCAGCCCCAGCATTTT. Full variable domain (missing parts from reference TRBV7-2 and TRBJ1-5): GAGVSQSPSNKVTEKGKDVELRCDPISGHTALYWYRQSLGQGLEFLIYFQGNSAPDKSGLPSDRFSAERTGGSVSTLTIQRTQQEDSAVYLCASSYSGHSNQPQHFGDGTRLSIL.

This clone was seen a few times. The gene calls are TRBV5-1 and TRBJ1-2; the D is unclear. Germline V lookup: CDR1 SGHRS, CDR2 YFSETQ. The CDR3 spans 13 residues. The germline V and J ends were trimmed by 4 bases and 3 bases, with 10 bases remaining between them. This CDR3 is CASSEVGDYGYTF. Written as DNA, the CDR3 is TGCGCCAGCAGCGAGGTGGGAGACTATGGCTACACCTTC.

The chain joins TRBV19 to TRBJ2-5; D is undetermined. The CDR3 runs 14 residues. CDR1 and CDR2 from the germline V gene are LNHDA and SQIVND (reference sequence). V lost 3 bases and J lost 5, with 13 bases in between. The CDR3 here is CASSIISRQETQYF. For the CDR3, the DNA is TGTGCCAGTAGTATCATCTCCAGGCAGGAGACCCAGTACTTC.